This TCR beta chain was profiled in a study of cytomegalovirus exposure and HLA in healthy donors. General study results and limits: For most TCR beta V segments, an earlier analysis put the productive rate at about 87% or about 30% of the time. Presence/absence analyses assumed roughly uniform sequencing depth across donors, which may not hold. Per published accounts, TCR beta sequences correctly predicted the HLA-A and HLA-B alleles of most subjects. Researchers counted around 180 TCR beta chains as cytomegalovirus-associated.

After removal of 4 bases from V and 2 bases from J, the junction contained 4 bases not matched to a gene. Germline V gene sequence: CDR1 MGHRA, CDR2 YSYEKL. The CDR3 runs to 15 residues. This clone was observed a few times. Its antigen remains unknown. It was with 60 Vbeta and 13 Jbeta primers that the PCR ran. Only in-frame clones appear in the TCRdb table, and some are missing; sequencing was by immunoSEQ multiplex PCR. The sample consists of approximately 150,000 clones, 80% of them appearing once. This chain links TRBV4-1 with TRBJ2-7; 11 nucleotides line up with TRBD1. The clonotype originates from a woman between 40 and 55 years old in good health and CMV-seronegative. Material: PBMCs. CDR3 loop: CASSPGTGGAYEQYF. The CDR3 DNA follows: TGCGCCAGCAGCCCCGGGACAGGGGGTGCCTACGAGCAGTACTTC.